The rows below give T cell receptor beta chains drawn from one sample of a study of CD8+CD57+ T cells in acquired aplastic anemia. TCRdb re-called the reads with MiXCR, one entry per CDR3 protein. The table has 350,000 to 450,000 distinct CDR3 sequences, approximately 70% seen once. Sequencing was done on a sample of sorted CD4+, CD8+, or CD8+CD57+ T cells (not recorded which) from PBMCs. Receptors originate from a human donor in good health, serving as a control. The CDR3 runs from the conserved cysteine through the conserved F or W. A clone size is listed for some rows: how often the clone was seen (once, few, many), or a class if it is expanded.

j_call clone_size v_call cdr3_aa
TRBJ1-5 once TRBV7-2 CASSSRGNQPTHF
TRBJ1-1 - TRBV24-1 CASSRQGRNTEAYF
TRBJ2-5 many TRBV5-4 CASSLDSTPETQYF
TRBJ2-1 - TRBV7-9 CASSSYLIGNQPQF
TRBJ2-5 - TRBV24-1 CAVGLAGQETQYF
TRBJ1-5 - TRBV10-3 CAISESAPGSNQPQHF
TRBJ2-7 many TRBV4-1 CASSHSGGVGEQYF
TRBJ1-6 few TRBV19 CASTTAGGASNSPLHF
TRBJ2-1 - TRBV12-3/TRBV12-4 CASTLAGLASNEQFF
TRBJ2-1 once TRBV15 CATSRFAGTSGNEQFF
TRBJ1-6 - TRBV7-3 CASSFKGRKPPLYF
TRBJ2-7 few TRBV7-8 CASSPRLGSEQYF
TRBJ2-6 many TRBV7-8 CASTGLAGSGANVLTF
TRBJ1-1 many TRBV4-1 CASSQGQGADTEAFF
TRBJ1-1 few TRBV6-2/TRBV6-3 CASRDWDRGSTEAFF
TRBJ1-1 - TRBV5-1 CASSSSSPQGTEVFF
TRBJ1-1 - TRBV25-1 CASSGRGQAEAFF
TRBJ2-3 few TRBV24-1 CATSVPGGTDTQYF
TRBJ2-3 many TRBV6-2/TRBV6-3 CASSDSGGPTDTQYF
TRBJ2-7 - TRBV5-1 CASSLGGGVGEQYF
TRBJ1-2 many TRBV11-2 CASSFPRGNYGYTF
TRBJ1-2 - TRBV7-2 CASSSLGDSFGYTF
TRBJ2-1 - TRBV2 CASSVGWDEEYF
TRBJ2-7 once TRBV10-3 CSVGGGAYEQYF
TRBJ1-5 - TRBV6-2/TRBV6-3 CASSELPNQPQHF
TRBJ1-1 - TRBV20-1 CSASQGSTEAFF
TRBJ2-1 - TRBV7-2 CASSSPGGKTGMQF
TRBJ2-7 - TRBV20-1 CSASRADYEQYF
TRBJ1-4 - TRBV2 CASSEGRTPRTGGEKLFF
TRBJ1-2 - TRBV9 CASSASTGFNGYTF
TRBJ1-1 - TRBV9 CASSLGTSTDTQFF
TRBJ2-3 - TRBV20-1 CSGGGGGSTDTQYF
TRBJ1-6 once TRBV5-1 CASSPRGGHSSPLHF
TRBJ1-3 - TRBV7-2 CASSHQSSGNTEYF
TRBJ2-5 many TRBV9 CASSVGGATEYETQYF
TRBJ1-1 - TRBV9 CASSVGEGAHTEAFF
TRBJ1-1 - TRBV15 CATSRDIGYEQFF
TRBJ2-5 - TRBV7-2 CASSQPLETQYF
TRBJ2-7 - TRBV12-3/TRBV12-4 CASSIGVRYEQYF
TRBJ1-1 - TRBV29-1 CSVGTGASWDGEAFF
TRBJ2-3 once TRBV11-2 CASSSGLAGEDTQYF